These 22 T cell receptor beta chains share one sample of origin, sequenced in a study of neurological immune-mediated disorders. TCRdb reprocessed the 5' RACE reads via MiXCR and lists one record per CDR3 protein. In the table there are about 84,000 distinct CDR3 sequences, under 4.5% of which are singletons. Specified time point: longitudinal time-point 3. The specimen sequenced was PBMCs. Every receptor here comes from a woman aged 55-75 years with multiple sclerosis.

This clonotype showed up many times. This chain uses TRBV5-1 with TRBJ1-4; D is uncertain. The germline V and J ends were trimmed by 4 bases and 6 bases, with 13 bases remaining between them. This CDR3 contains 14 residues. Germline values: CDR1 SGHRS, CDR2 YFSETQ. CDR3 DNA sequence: TGCGCCAGCAGCCTGCACCTGTGGGATGAAAAACTGTTTTTT. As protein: CASSLHLWDEKLFF.

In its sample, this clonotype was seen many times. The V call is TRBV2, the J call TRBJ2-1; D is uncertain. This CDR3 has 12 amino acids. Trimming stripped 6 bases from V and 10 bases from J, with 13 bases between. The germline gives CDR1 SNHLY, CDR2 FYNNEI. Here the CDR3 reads CASRGLTREQFF. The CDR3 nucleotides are TGTGCCAGCAGGGGCCTGACCAGGGAGCAGTTCTTC.

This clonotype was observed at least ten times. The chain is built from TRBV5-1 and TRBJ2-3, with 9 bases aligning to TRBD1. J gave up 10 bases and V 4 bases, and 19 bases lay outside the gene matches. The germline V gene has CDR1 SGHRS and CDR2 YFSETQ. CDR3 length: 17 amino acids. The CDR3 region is CASSLSGTGRALGPQYF. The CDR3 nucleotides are TGCGCCAGCAGCCTTTCCGGGACAGGGAGAGCCCTCGGTCCGCAGTATTTT.

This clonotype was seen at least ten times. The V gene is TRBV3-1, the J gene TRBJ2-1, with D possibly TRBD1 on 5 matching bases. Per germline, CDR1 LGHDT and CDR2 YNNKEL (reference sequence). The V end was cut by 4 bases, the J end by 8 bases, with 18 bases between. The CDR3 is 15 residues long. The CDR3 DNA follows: TGTGCCAGCAGCCTTGGTAGGGGCAGAAGGGATGAGCAGTTCTTC. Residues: CASSLGRGRRDEQFF.

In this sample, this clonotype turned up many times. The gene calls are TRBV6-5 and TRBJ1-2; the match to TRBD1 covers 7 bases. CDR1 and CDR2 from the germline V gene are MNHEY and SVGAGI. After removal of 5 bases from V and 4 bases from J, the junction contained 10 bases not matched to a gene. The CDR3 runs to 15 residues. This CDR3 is CASSRSTGSGYGYTF. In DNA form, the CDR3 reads TGTGCCAGCAGTCGTTCGACAGGGAGCGGCTATGGCTACACCTTC.

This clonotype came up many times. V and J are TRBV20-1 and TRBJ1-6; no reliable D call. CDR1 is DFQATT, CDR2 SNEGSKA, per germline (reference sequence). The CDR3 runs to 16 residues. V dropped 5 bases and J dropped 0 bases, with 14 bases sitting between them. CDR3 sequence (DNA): TGCAGTGCTCTAGATAGGTTGAGCTCCTATAATTCACCCCTCCACTTT. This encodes CSALDRLSSYNSPLHF.

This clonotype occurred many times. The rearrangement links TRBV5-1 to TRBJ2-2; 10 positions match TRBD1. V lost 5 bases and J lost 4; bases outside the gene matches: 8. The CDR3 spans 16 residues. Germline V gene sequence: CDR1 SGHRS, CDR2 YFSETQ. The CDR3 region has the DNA TGCGCCAGCAGGACAGGGGGCTCCCCGGGCACCGGGGAGCTGTTTTTT. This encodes CASRTGGSPGTGELFF.

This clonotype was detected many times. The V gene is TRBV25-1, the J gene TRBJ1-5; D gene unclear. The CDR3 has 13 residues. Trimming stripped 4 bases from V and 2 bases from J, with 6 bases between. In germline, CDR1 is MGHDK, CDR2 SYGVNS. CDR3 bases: TGTGCCAGCAGTGGAATAGGCAATCAGCCCCAGCATTTT. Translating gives CASSGIGNQPQHF.

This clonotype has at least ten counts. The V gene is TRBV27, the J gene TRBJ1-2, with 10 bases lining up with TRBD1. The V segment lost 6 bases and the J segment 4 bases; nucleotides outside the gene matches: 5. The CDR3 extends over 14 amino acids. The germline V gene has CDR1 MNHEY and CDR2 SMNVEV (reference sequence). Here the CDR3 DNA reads TGTGCCAGCAGCCCGGGACAGGGGACCTATGGCTACACCTTC. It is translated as CASSPGQGTYGYTF.

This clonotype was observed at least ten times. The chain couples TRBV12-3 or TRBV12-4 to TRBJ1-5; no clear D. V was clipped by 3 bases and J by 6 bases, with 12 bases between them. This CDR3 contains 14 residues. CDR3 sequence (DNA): TGTGCCAGCAGTTTGGTTGGCAGCGGTCAGCCCCAGCATTTT. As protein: CASSLVGSGQPQHF.

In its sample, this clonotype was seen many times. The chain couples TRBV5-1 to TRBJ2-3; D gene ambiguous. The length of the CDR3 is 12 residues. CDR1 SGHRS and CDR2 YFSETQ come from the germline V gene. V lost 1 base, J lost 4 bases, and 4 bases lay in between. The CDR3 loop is CASSLLADTQYF. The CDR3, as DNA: TGCGCCAGCAGCTTGTTAGCAGATACGCAGTATTTT.

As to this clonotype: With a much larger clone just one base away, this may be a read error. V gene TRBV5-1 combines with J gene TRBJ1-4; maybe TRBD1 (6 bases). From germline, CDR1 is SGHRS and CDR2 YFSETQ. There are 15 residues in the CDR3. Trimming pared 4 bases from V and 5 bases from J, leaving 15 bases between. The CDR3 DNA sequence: TGCGCCAGCAGCCACCGGACAGCGTTGAATGAAAAACTGTTTTTT. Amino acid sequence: CASSHRTALNEKLFF.

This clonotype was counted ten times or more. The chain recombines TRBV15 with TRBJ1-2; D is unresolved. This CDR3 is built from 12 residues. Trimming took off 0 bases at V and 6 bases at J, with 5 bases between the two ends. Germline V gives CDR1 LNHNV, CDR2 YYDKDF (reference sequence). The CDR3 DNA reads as TGTGCCACCAGCAGAGATTTGGATGGCTACACCTTC. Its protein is CATSRDLDGYTF. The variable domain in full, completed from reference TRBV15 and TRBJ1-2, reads DAMVIQNPRYQVTQFGKPVTLSCSQTLNHNVMYWYQQKSSQAPKLLFHYYDKDFNNEADTPDNFQSRRPNTSFCFLDIRSPGLGDTAMYLCATSRDLDGYTFGSGTRLTVV.

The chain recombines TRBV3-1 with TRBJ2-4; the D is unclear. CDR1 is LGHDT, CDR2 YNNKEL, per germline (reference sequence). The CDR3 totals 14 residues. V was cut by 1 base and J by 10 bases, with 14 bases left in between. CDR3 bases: TGTGCCAGCAGCCAAGCCCGGGTGACCCATATTCAGTACTTC. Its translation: CASSQARVTHIQYF. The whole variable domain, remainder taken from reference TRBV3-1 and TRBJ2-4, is DTAVSQTPKYLVTQMGNDKSIKCEQNLGHDTMYWYKQDSKKFLKIMFSYNNKELIINETVPNRFSPKSPDKAHLNLHINSLELGDSAVYFCASSQARVTHIQYFGAGTRLSVL.

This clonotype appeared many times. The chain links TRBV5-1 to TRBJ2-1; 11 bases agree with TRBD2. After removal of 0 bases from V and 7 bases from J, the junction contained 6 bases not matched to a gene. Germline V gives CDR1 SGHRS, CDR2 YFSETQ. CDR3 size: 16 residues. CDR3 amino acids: CASSLVIAGGPNEQFF. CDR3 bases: TGCGCCAGCAGCTTGGTAATAGCGGGGGGGCCGAATGAGCAGTTCTTC.

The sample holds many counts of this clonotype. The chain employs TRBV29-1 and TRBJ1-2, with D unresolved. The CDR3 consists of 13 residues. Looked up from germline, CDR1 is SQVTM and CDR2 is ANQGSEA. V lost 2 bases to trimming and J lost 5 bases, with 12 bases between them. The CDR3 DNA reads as TGCAGCGTTGAATATCTGCGGGGATATGGCTACACCTTC. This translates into CSVEYLRGYGYTF.

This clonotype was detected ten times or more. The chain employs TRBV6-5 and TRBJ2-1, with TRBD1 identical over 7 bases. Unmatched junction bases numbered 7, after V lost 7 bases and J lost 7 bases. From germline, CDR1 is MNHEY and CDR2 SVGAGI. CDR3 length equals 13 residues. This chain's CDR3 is CASNPNRGNEQFF. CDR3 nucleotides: TGTGCCAGCAATCCAAACAGGGGTAATGAGCAGTTCTTC.

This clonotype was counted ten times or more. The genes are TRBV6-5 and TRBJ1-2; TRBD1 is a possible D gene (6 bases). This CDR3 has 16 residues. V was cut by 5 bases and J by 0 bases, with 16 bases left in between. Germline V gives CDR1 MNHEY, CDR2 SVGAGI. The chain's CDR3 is CASSLFPGHSNYGYTF. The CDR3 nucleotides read TGTGCCAGCAGTCTCTTCCCGGGACATTCTAACTATGGCTACACCTTC.

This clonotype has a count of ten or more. CDR3 nucleotides: TGTGCCAGCAGGCAGGGGGCCGGGAACTATGGCTACACCTTC. It yields the protein CASRQGAGNYGYTF. The rearrangement uses TRBV27 and TRBJ1-2; 8 bases match TRBD1. V shed 6 bases, J shed 2 bases, and the junction held 5 bases outside the gene matches. Germline assignment: CDR1 MNHEY and CDR2 SMNVEV (reference sequence). This CDR3 has 14 amino acids.

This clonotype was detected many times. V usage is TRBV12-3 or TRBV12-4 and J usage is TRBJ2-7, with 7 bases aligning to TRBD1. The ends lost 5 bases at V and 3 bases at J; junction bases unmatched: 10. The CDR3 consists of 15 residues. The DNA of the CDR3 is TGTGCCAGCAGTCCCTCATGGGACAGAAGCTACGAGCAGTACTTC. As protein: CASSPSWDRSYEQYF.

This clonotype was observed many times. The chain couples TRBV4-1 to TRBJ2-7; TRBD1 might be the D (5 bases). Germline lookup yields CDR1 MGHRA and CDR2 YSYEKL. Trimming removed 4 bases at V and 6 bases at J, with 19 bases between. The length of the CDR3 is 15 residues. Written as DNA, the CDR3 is TGCGCCAGCAGCCGGGGCCCCGGGCAGGGTGGCGAGCAGTACTTC. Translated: CASSRGPGQGGEQYF.

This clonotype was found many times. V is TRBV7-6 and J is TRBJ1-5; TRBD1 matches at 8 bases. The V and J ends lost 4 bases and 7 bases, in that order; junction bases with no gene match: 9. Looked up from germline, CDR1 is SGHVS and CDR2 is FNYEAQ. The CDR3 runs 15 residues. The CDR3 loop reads CASSSTGGRWQPQHF. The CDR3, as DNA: TGTGCCAGCAGCTCAACAGGGGGACGGTGGCAGCCCCAGCATTTT.